Shown below are 29 T cell receptor beta chains from a single sample sequenced in a study of chemoradiotherapy in HPV16-positive cancers. Generated by immunoSEQ multiplex PCR, the TCRdb table keeps only in-frame clones and is missing some. The table lists some 20,000 clones, about four fifths of them singletons. The starting material was blood, obtained from a patient who underwent chemoradiotherapy. The receptors were sampled from a human donor with HPV-associated anogenital cancer.

The J gene is TRBJ1-4, the V gene TRBV29-1; D may be TRBD1 (5 bases). Looked up from germline, CDR1 is SQVTM and CDR2 is ANQGSEA. The CDR3 is 13 residues long. The V and J ends lost 7 bases and 1 base respectively, with 10 bases between them. The CDR3 DNA reads as TGCAGCGCGCACACAGGAACTAATGAAAAACTGTTTTTT. Translated, it gives CSAHTGTNEKLFF. The full variable domain, completed using reference TRBV29-1 and TRBJ1-4, is SAVISQKPSRDICQRGTSLTIQCQVDSQVTMMFWYRQQPGQSLTLIATANQGSEATYESGFVIDKFPISRPNLTFSTLTVSNMSPEDSSIYLCSAHTGTNEKLFFGSGTQLSVL.

The chain recombines TRBV7-9 with TRBJ2-7; 7 bases map to TRBD2. CDR1 is SEHNR and CDR2 is FQNEAQ in the germline V gene (reference sequence). Germline trimming cut 1 base from V and 2 bases from J; bases unmatched to any gene: 8. The CDR3 has 16 residues. The CDR3 is CASSLDIGGLPYEQYF. CDR3 DNA sequence: TGTGCCAGCAGCTTAGATATCGGGGGGTTACCCTACGAGCAGTACTTC.

In DNA, the CDR3 is TGTGCCAGCAGCGTAGGTGTTGAGACCGGTGGGCTCGAGCAGTACTTC. This translates into CASSVGVETGGLEQYF. The V call is TRBV9, the J call TRBJ2-7; D is undetermined. Trimming took 0 bases from V and 6 from J, leaving 19 bases between them. The CDR3 has 16 residues. Germline CDR1 reads SGDLS; CDR2 reads YYNGEE. The variable domain in full, completed from reference TRBV9 and TRBJ2-7, reads DSGVTQTPKHLITATGQRVTLRCSPRSGDLSVYWYQQSLDQGLQFLIQYYNGEERAKGNILERFSAQQFPDLHSELNLSSLELGDSALYFCASSVGVETGGLEQYFGPGTRLTVT.

This clone is deemed large (0.1 to 1%). The CDR3 DNA reads as TGTGCCAGCTCGGGGCCGAAGGAGGGATATACGACGCAGTATTTT. This codes for CASSGPKEGYTTQYF. The V and J genes are TRBV2 and TRBJ2-3, with a possible D match to TRBD2 (6 bases). The CDR3 sequence is 15 residues long. CDR1 and CDR2 from the germline V gene are SNHLY and FYNNEI. Trimming left V 8 bases short and J 9 bases short, with 24 bases between.

V is TRBV18 and J is TRBJ2-7, with TRBD1 matching 7 bases. V was pared by 4 bases and J by 2 bases, with 5 bases of the junction left unmatched. The CDR3 totals 14 residues. The germline gives CDR1 KGHSH, CDR2 LQKENI. The CDR3 reads CASSQGAQTYEQYF. Here the CDR3 DNA reads TGTGCCAGCTCACAGGGGGCCCAAACCTACGAGCAGTACTTC.

V usage is TRBV6-5 and J usage is TRBJ1-5; D not resolved. Germline V lookup: CDR1 MNHEY, CDR2 SVGAGI. This CDR3 region has 14 residues. Trimming left V 4 bases short and J 1 base short, with 8 bases between. CDR3 coding DNA: TGTGCCAGCAGTTGGACCGTGAGCAATCAGCCCCAGCATTTT. This codes for CASSWTVSNQPQHF.

The chain is built from TRBV19 and TRBJ2-1; 14 nucleotides line up with TRBD2. Trimming removed 5 bases from V and 4 bases from J; junction bases left unmatched: 4. The length of the CDR3 is 16 residues. Germline V gene data show CDR1 as LNHDA and CDR2 as SQIVND (reference sequence). CDR3 nucleotides: TGTGCCAGTAGTGCGAGGACTAGCGGGGGGTACAATGAGCAGTTCTTC. Amino acids: CASSARTSGGYNEQFF. Full variable domain (rest looked up from reference TRBV19 and TRBJ2-1): DGGITQSPKYLFRKEGQNVTLSCEQNLNHDAMYWYRQDPGQGLRLIYYSQIVNDFQKGDIAEGYSVSREKKESFPLTVTSAQKNPTAFYLCASSARTSGGYNEQFFGPGTRLTVL.

The chain couples TRBV6-5 to TRBJ2-5; 10 bases line up with TRBD2. This CDR3 spans 15 amino acids. Germline CDR1 MNHEY, CDR2 SVGAGI. J lost 3 bases, V lost 2 bases, and 3 bases had no gene match. The CDR3 loop is CASSYATSGKETQYF. CDR3 nucleotide sequence: TGTGCCAGCAGTTACGCAACTAGCGGGAAAGAGACCCAGTACTTC.

This chain uses TRBV11-3 with TRBJ2-7; weak D call: TRBD2 (6 bases). This CDR3 is built from 14 residues. Trimming left V 1 base short and J 5 bases short, with 12 bases between. Per germline, CDR1 SGHNT and CDR2 YENEEA. CDR3 sequence reads: CASSLASARNEQYF. The CDR3 DNA reads TGTGCCAGCAGCTTAGCTAGCGCCCGCAACGAGCAGTACTTC.

The table lists this clone with a count of one. V usage is TRBV15 and J usage is TRBJ1-1; D remains ambiguous. Germline V gene data show CDR1 as LNHNV and CDR2 as YYDKDF (reference sequence). There are 13 residues in the CDR3. V was shortened by 6 bases and J by 7 bases, with 15 bases between the two germline ends. As DNA, the CDR3 is TGTGCCACCAGTGTATTGGATCCTTTTGAAGCTTTCTTT. Encoded protein: CATSVLDPFEAFF.

J is TRBJ1-5 and V is TRBV15; no reliable D call. The CDR3 is 12 amino acids. The germline V and J ends were trimmed by 8 bases and 7 bases, with 12 bases remaining between them. Germline V lookup: CDR1 LNHNV, CDR2 YYDKDF (reference sequence). CDR3 amino acids: CATSGARQPQHF. CDR3 sequence (DNA): TGTGCCACCTCGGGTGCCCGGCAGCCCCAGCATTTT.

The chain combines TRBV6-1 with TRBJ2-5; 9 nucleotides line up with TRBD1. CDR3 length: 15 residues. Germline assignment: CDR1 MNHNS and CDR2 SASEGT. Trimming took 6 bases from V and 5 from J; bases not matched to a gene: 10. DNA of the CDR3: TGTGCCAGCAGACGGACAGGGGCGGGGTGGGAGACCCAGTACTTC. Amino acid sequence: CASRRTGAGWETQYF.

The chain carries TRBV4-2 and TRBJ2-1, with TRBD2 matching over 8 bases. The CDR3 runs to 16 residues. Germline V gives CDR1 LGHNA, CDR2 YNFKEQ. The junction had 8 bases not matched to a gene; V was cut back by 1 base and J by 6 bases. The CDR3: CASSQVSLAGLNEQFF. The CDR3, as DNA: TGTGCCAGCAGCCAAGTATCGCTAGCGGGCCTCAATGAGCAGTTCTTC.

This chain connects TRBV6-1 to TRBJ1-1; 7 bases map to TRBD1. The CDR3 is 13 amino acids. Germline trimming cut 5 bases from V and 5 bases from J; bases unmatched to any gene: 5. CDR1 is MNHNS and CDR2 is SASEGT in the germline V gene. The CDR3 sequence is CASSNYRGTEAFF. CDR3 coding DNA: TGTGCCAGCAGTAACTACAGGGGTACTGAAGCTTTCTTT.

V and J are TRBV19 and TRBJ2-2, with TRBD1 matching 8 bases. CDR1 is LNHDA and CDR2 is SQIVND in the germline V gene (reference sequence). The CDR3 is made up of 16 amino acids. V was pared by 7 bases and J by 4 bases, with 11 bases of the junction left unmatched. The CDR3 here is CASTSRDRLSTGELFF. In DNA, the CDR3 is TGTGCCAGTACCTCTAGGGACAGGCTTTCCACCGGGGAGCTGTTTTTT. Using reference TRBV19 and TRBJ2-2 for the parts outside the CDR3, the full variable domain is DGGITQSPKYLFRKEGQNVTLSCEQNLNHDAMYWYRQDPGQGLRLIYYSQIVNDFQKGDIAEGYSVSREKKESFPLTVTSAQKNPTAFYLCASTSRDRLSTGELFFGEGSRLTVL.

J is TRBJ1-4 and V is TRBV5-4; no definite D call. Trimming pared 2 bases from V and 4 bases from J, leaving 15 bases between. The germline V gene encodes CDR1 SGHNT and CDR2 YYREEE (reference sequence). CDR3 length equals 16 residues. Here the CDR3 DNA reads TGTGCCAGCAGCTTTGGCCGGAGGATCGATAATGAAAAACTGTTTTTT. Translating gives CASSFGRRIDNEKLFF.

The chain is built from TRBV7-2 and TRBJ2-5; D possibly corresponds to TRBD1 (5 bases). CDR1 SGHTA and CDR2 FQGNSA come from the germline V gene. V was trimmed by 1 base and J by 5 bases, leaving 14 bases between them. The CDR3 is 15 residues long. The CDR3 region is CASSLEGPRRETQYF. CDR3 nucleotides: TGTGCCAGCAGCTTAGAGGGGCCCCGGCGGGAGACCCAGTACTTC.

J is TRBJ2-3 and V is TRBV11-3, with D perhaps TRBD1 (5 bases). The CDR3 covers 14 residues. V gave up 2 bases and J gave up 7 bases, with 13 bases separating them. Germline V gene sequence: CDR1 SGHNT, CDR2 YENEEA. As DNA, the CDR3 is TGTGCCAGCAGCTTAAGGGCAGGGTCAAATACGCAGTATTTT. Protein product: CASSLRAGSNTQYF. Variable domain in full (rest from reference TRBV11-3 and TRBJ2-3): EAGVVQSPRYKIIEKKQPVAFWCNPISGHNTLYWYLQNLGQGPELLIRYENEEAVDDSQLPKDRFSAERLKGVDSTLKIQPAELGDSAVYLCASSLRAGSNTQYFGPGTRLTVL.

The chain joins TRBV5-1 to TRBJ2-5; D may match TRBD1 or TRBD2 (5 bases each). V shed 4 bases and J shed 1 base, with 11 bases lying between them. The CDR3 runs to 14 residues. Germline CDR1 is SGHRS and CDR2 is YFSETQ. The CDR3 DNA sequence: TGCGCCAGCAGCATCGGTGGGGGCCAAGAGACCCAGTACTTC. It is translated as CASSIGGGQETQYF.

J is TRBJ1-1 and V is TRBV15; D is perhaps TRBD1 (6 bases). Between the trimmed V and J ends, which lost 0 bases and 3 bases, there was a span of 11 bases. CDR1 and CDR2 from the germline V gene are LNHNV and YYDKDF (reference sequence). The CDR3 consists of 15 residues. The CDR3 reads CATSRDRGGYTEAFF. In DNA, the CDR3 is TGTGCCACCAGCAGAGATAGGGGGGGCTACACTGAAGCTTTCTTT.

This CDR3 is CASSFTEGGGPYNEQFF. The CDR3 DNA is TGTGCCAGCAGTTTTACTGAAGGCGGGGGGCCCTACAATGAGCAGTTCTTC. The chain is built from TRBV27 and TRBJ2-1; 8 nucleotides align to TRBD2. This CDR3 comprises 17 residues. In germline, CDR1 is MNHEY, CDR2 SMNVEV (reference sequence). V was clipped by 3 bases and J by 2 bases; unmatched bases: 9.

The chain links TRBV4-3 to TRBJ2-2; tentative D call: TRBD2 (6 bases). The V gene's germline CDR1 is LGHNA and CDR2 YSLEER. Trimming stripped 2 bases from V and 4 bases from J, with 14 bases between. The CDR3 is 16 amino acids. CDR3 DNA: TGCGCCAGCAGCCAATCCGGGACTTCCTTCACCGGGGAGCTGTTTTTT. This codes for CASSQSGTSFTGELFF.

The chain couples TRBV5-6 to TRBJ2-7; 14 bases map to TRBD2. Trimming removed 4 bases from V and 3 bases from J; junction bases left unmatched: 3. This CDR3 has 15 residues. Germline-derived CDR1 and CDR2 are SGHDT and YYEEEE. DNA of the CDR3: TGTGCCAGCAGCGTGGGACTAGCGGGGGACTACGAGCAGTACTTC. Its protein is CASSVGLAGDYEQYF.

The rearrangement joins TRBV12-5 to TRBJ2-5; 16 nucleotides line up with TRBD2. The CDR3 is 18 amino acids. Per the germline V gene, CDR1 is LGHNT and CDR2 is FRNRAP. The J segment lost 0 bases and the V segment lost 4 bases, leaving 5 bases of the junction unmatched. The CDR3 loop is CASGSGLAGGPYQETQYF. The CDR3 DNA is TGTGCTAGTGGTTCGGGACTAGCGGGGGGGCCGTACCAAGAGACCCAGTACTTC.

The chain links TRBV5-4 to TRBJ2-5, with 8 bases aligning to TRBD1. This CDR3 comprises 16 residues. V shed 3 bases and J 0 bases; nucleotides not matched to a gene: 7. Germline CDR1 is SGHNT and CDR2 is YYREEE (reference sequence). CDR3 DNA sequence: TGTGCCAGCAGCTCACCCCGGACAGGGAACCAAGAGACCCAGTACTTC. This sequence encodes CASSSPRTGNQETQYF.

This clone was picked up a small number of times. The V gene is TRBV5-4, the J gene TRBJ2-2; D unclear. Deletions cut 1 base from V and 1 base from J, with 11 bases between. The CDR3 extends over 16 amino acids. CDR1 SGHNT and CDR2 YYREEE come from the germline V gene (reference sequence). In nucleotides, the CDR3 is TGTGCCAGCAGCTTGCTCCTGGCAGAGAACACCGGGGAGCTGTTTTTT. Amino acids: CASSLLLAENTGELFF. Using reference TRBV5-4 and TRBJ2-2 for the parts outside the CDR3, the full variable domain is ETGVTQSPTHLIKTRGQQVTLRCSSQSGHNTVSWYQQALGQGPQFIFQYYREEENGRGNFPPRFSGLQFPNYSSELNVNALELDDSALYLCASSLLLAENTGELFFGEGSRLTVL.

The chain carries TRBV18 and TRBJ1-6; D might be TRBD1 (6 bases). Germline-derived CDR1 and CDR2 are KGHSH and LQKENI. Trimming pared 3 bases from V and 7 bases from J, leaving 10 bases between. The CDR3 sequence is 14 residues long. CDR3 region: CASSPGTNNSPLHF. The DNA for the CDR3 is TGTGCCAGCTCACCCGGGACAAACAATTCACCCCTCCACTTT.

V usage is TRBV5-1 and J usage is TRBJ1-4; D gene uncertain. The V gene lost 7 bases and the J gene lost 0 bases, with 16 bases spanning the gap. The CDR3 runs to 16 residues. The germline gives CDR1 SGHRS, CDR2 YFSETQ. The CDR3 reads CASRYSEAATNEKLFF. The DNA for the CDR3 is TGCGCCAGCCGCTACAGTGAGGCGGCAACTAATGAAAAACTGTTTTTT.

The chain employs TRBV11-2 and TRBJ1-6; D is undetermined. This CDR3 contains 14 residues. Trimming pared 5 bases from V and 9 bases from J, leaving 14 bases between. Germline-derived CDR1 and CDR2 are SGHAT and FQNNGV. The CDR3 sequence: CASSAGIGASPLHF. CDR3 nucleotides: TGTGCCAGCAGCGCCGGGATAGGCGCTTCACCCCTCCACTTT.